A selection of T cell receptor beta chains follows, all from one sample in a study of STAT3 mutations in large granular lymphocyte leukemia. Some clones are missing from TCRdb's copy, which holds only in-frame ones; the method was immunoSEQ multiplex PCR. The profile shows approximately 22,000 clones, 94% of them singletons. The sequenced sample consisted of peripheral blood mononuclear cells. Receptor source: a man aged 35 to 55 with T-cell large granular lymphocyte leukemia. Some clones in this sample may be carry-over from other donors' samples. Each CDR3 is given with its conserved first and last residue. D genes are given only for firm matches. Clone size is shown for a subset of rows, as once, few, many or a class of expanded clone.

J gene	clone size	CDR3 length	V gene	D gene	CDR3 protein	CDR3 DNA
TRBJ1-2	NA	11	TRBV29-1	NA	CSVGGGIGYTF	TGCAGCGTCGGCGGAGGCATTGGCTACACCTTC
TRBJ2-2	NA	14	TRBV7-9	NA	CASSFLVTAGELFF	TGTGCCAGCAGCTTTCTGGTGACAGCCGGGGAGCTGTTTTTT
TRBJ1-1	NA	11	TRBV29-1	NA	CSVYRNTEAFF	TGCAGCGTTTACAGGAACACTGAAGCTTTCTTT
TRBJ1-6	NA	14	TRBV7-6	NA	CASSYNPLNSPLHF	TGTGCCAGCAGTTATAACCCTTTGAATTCACCCCTCCACTTT
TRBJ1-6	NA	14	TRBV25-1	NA	CASTMLTEGSPLHF	TGTGCCAGCACGATGTTGACGGAGGGGTCACCCCTCCACTTT
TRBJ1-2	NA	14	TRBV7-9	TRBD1	CASSIQGAEYGYTF	TGTGCCAGCAGCATACAGGGGGCGGAGTATGGCTACACCTTC
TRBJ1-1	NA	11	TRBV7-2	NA	CASRFGPEAFF	TGTGCCAGCAGGTTCGGTCCTGAAGCTTTCTTT
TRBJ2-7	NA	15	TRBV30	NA	CAWSVATAGPYEQYF	TGTGCCTGGAGTGTTGCGACAGCGGGCCCCTACGAGCAGTACTTC
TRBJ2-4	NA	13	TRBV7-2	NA	CASSGLAKNIQYF	TGTGCCAGCAGCGGGTTAGCCAAAAACATTCAGTACTTC
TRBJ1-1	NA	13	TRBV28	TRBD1	CASTGDQNTEAFF	TGTGCCAGTACAGGGGATCAGAACACTGAAGCTTTCTTT
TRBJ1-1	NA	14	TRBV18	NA	CASSPELSNTEAFF	TGTGCCAGCTCACCCGAGCTCTCGAACACTGAAGCTTTCTTT
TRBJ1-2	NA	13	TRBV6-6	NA	CASSVGPFYGYTF	TGTGCCAGCAGTGTGGGGCCATTCTATGGCTACACCTTC
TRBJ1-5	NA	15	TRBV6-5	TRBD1	CASSLGQGAIQPQHF	TGTGCCAGCAGCCTAGGACAGGGGGCTATTCAGCCCCAGCATTTT
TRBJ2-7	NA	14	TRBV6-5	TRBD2	CASSPRGGEGEQYF	TGTGCCAGCAGCCCTCGTGGGGGGGAAGGCGAGCAGTACTTC
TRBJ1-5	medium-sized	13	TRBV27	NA	CASSPQSGQPQHF	TGTGCCAGCAGTCCTCAATCCGGTCAGCCCCAGCATTTT
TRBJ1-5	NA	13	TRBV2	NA	CASSLGSGQPQHF	TGTGCCAGCAGTCTGGGATCAGGTCAGCCCCAGCATTTT
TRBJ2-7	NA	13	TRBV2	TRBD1	CASSWTGRYEQYF	TGTGCCAGCAGCTGGACAGGGAGGTACGAGCAGTACTTC
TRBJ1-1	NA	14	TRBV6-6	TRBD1	CASSYRTGGTEAFF	TGTGCCAGCAGTTACAGGACAGGGGGTACTGAAGCTTTCTTT
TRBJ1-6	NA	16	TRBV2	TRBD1	CASTHTVQGVNSPLHF	TGTGCCAGCACCCACACGGTTCAGGGGGTTAATTCACCCCTCCACTTT
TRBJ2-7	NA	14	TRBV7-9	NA	CASSLRQGLYEQYF	TGTGCCAGCAGCTTACGACAGGGACTCTACGAGCAGTACTTC
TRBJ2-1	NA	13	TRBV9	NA	CASSGGQYNEQFF	TGTGCCAGCAGCGGCGGACAGTACAATGAGCAGTTCTTC
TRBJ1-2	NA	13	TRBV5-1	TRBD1	CASSPDRGGGYTF	TGCGCCAGCAGCCCGGACAGGGGAGGTGGCTACACCTTC
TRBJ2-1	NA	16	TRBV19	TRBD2	CASSLALAGGYNEQFF	TGTGCCAGTAGTCTGGCACTAGCGGGGGGCTACAATGAGCAGTTCTTC
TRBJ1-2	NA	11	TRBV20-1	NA	CSAAGQGSGTF	TGCAGTGCCGCGGGGCAGGGGTCGGGGACCTTC
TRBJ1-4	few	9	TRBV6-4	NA	CASSATNFF	TGTGCCAGCAGTGCGACCAACTTCTTT
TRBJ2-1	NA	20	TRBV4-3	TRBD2	CASSQGMLAGTRSSYNEQFF	TGCGCCAGCAGCCAAGGAATGCTAGCGGGGACACGAAGCTCCTACAATGAGCAGTTCTTC
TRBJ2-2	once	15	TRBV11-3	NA	CASSLPADGTGELFF	TGTGCCAGCAGCTTGCCCGCGGACGGGACCGGGGAGCTGTTTTTT
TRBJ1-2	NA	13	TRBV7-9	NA	CASSLSTDYGYTF	TGTGCCAGCAGCTTGTCGACTGACTATGGCTACACCTTC
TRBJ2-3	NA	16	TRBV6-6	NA	CASGVADISGADTQYF	TGTGCCAGCGGGGTCGCGGACATATCCGGAGCAGATACGCAGTATTTT
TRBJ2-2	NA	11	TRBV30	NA	CAWSVLEELFF	TGTGCCTGGAGTGTACTTGAGGAGCTGTTTTTT
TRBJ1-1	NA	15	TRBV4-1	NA	CASSQVLVLGAEAFF	TGCGCCAGCAGCCAAGTACTCGTACTCGGGGCTGAAGCTTTCTTT
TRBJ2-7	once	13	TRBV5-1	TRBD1	CASRGTGVGEQYF	TGCGCCAGCAGAGGGACAGGGGTTGGCGAGCAGTACTTC
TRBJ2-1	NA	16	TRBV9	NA	CASSAGTVSSYNEQFF	TGTGCCAGCAGCGCAGGAACTGTGAGCTCCTACAATGAGCAGTTCTTC
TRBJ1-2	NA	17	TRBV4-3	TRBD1	CASSQEPVSRGVYGYTF	TGCGCCAGCAGCCAAGAGCCAGTATCCAGGGGGGTTTATGGCTACACCTTC
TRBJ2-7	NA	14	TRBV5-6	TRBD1	CASSLGQGNFEQYF	TGTGCCAGCAGCTTGGGACAGGGGAACTTCGAACAGTACTTC
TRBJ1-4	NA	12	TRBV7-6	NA	CASSPNNEKLFF	TGTGCCAGCAGCCCAAATAATGAAAAACTGTTTTTT
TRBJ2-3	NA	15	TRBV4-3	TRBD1	CASSQDQGDTDTQYF	TGCGCCAGCAGCCAAGATCAGGGGGACACAGATACGCAGTATTTT
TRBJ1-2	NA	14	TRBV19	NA	CASSVPSGRGGYTF	TGTGCCAGTAGTGTCCCCTCGGGGAGGGGTGGCTACACCTTC
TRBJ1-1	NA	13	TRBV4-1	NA	CASSQDPATFPFF	TGCGCCAGCAGCCAAGATCCAGCAACTTTCCCTTTCTTT
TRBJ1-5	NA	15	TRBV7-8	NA	CASSQASAGNQPQHF	TGTGCCAGCAGCCAGGCTTCGGCGGGCAATCAGCCCCAGCATTTT
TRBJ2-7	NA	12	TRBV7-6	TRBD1	CASGTGFYEQYF	TGTGCCAGCGGGACAGGTTTCTACGAGCAGTACTTC
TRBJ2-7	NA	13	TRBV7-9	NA	CASSVDPPYEQYF	TGTGCCAGCAGCGTCGACCCTCCCTACGAGCAGTACTTC
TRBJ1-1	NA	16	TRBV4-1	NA	CASSQGRVGQNTEAFF	TGCGCCAGCAGCCAAGGGAGGGTAGGTCAGAACACTGAAGCTTTCTTT
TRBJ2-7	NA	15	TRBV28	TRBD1	CASSLGDRRGKEQYF	TGTGCCAGCAGTTTGGGGGACAGGCGAGGGAAGGAGCAGTACTTC
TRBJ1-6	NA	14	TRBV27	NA	CASSLKTVNSPLHF	TGTGCCAGCAGTTTAAAGACAGTTAATTCACCCCTCCATTTT
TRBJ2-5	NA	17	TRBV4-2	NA	CASSQAEASGVEETQYF	TGTGCCAGCAGCCAGGCGGAAGCTTCGGGAGTTGAAGAGACCCAGTACTTC
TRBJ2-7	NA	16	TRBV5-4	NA	CASSPLAGAYSYEQYF	TGTGCCAGCAGCCCTTTGGCGGGGGCCTATTCCTACGAGCAGTACTTC
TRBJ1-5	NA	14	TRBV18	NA	CASSRVEDNQPQHF	TGTGCCAGCTCCCGGGTGGAGGACAATCAGCCCCAGCATTTT
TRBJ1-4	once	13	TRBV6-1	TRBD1	CASEDRESEKLFF	TGTGCCAGCGAAGACAGGGAGAGTGAAAAACTGTTTTTT
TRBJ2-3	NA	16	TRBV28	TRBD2	CASSPHGGGATDTQYF	TGTGCCAGCAGTCCCCACGGCGGGGGAGCGACAGATACGCAGTATTTT
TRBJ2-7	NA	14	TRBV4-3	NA	CASSLKEGQREQYF	TGCGCCAGCAGCCTGAAGGAGGGACAGCGCGAGCAGTACTTC
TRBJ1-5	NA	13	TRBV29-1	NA	CSVASGVNQPQHF	TGCAGCGTTGCTTCGGGGGTCAATCAGCCCCAGCATTTT
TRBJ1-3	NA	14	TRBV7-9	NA	CASSLSGGLNTIYF	TGTGCCAGCAGCTTATCCGGGGGGCTTAACACCATATATTTT
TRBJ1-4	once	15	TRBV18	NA	CASSRNGARNEKLFF	TGTGCCAGCTCGCGAAACGGGGCGCGTAATGAAAAACTGTTTTTT
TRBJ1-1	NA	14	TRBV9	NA	CASSVDRLNTEAFF	TGTGCCAGCAGCGTAGACAGGTTGAACACTGAAGCTTTCTTT